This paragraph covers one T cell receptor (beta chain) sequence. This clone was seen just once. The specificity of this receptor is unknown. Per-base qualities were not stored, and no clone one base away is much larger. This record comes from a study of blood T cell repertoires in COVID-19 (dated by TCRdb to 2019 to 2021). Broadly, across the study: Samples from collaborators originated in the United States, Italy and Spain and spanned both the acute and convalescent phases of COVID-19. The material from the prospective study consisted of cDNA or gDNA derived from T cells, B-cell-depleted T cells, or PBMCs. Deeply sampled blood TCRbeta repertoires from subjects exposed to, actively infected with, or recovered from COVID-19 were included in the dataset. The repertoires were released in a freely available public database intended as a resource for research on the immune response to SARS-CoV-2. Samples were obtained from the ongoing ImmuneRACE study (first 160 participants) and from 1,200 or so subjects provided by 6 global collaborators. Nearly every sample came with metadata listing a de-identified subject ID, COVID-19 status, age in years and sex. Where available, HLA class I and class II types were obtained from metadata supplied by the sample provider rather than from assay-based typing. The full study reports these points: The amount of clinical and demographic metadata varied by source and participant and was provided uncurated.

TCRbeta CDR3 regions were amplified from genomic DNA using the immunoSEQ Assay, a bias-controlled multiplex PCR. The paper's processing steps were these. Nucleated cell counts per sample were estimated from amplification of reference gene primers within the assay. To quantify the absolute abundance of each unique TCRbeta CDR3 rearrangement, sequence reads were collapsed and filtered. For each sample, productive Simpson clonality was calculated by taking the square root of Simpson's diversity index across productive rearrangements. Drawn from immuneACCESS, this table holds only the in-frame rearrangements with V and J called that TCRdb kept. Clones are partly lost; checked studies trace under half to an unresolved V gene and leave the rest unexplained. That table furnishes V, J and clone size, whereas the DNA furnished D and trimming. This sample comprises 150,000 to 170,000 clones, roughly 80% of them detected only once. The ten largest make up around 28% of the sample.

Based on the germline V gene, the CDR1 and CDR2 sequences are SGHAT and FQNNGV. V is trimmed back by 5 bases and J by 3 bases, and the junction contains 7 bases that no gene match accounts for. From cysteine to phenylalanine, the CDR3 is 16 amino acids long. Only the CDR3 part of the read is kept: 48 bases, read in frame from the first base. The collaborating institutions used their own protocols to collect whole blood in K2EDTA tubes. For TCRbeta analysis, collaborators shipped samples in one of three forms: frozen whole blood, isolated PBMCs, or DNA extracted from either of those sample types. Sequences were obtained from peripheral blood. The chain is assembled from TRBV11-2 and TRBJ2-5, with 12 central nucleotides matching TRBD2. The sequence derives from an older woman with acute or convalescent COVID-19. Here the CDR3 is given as CASSARTSGVEETQYF. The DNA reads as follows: TGTGCCAGCAGCGCCCGGACTAGCGGGGTCGAAGAGACCCAGTACTTC.